This is a list of T cell receptor beta chains from one sample in a study of long-term antiretroviral therapy in people with HIV. Only in-frame clones appear in the TCRdb table, and some are missing; sequencing was by immunoSEQ multiplex PCR. The sample lists some 35,000 clones, about 94% seen once, with roughly 3.9% in the top ten. Specimen: unsorted PBMCs, collected 4.1 years after starting antiretroviral therapy. These receptors were obtained from a woman aged 50 to 60 with HIV. CDR3s include the opening cysteine and the closing phenylalanine or tryptophan. The D gene is left open where the match is weak. Not every row has a clone size; where given, it reads once, few, many or a size class.

D	V	J	size	CDR3	DNA
TRBD1	TRBV7-3	TRBJ1-1	NA	CASSAQGGRTEAFF	TGTGCCAGCAGCGCGCAGGGGGGACGCACTGAAGCTTTCTTT
TRBD1	TRBV6-6	TRBJ2-3	NA	CASSGNDRGGTDTQYF	TGTGCCAGCAGTGGTAACGACAGGGGCGGGACAGATACGCAGTATTTT
NA	TRBV29-1	TRBJ1-2	NA	CSVRTLLNYGYTF	TGCAGCGTTCGGACACTCCTTAACTATGGCTACACCTTC
NA	TRBV7-3	TRBJ2-2	NA	CASSPITRGWNTGELFF	TGTGCCAGCAGCCCCATAACAAGGGGGTGGAACACCGGGGAGCTGTTTTTT
NA	TRBV27	TRBJ2-7	NA	CASSFSGGYEQYF	TGTGCCAGCAGTTTCTCCGGAGGGTACGAGCAGTACTTC
NA	TRBV10-1	TRBJ1-2	NA	CASSENPKGYGYTF	TGCGCCAGCAGTGAGAACCCGAAGGGCTATGGCTACACCTTC
TRBD2	TRBV25-1	TRBJ2-1	NA	CASSEDGLAKDNEQFF	TGTGCCAGCAGTGAAGATGGACTAGCGAAAGACAATGAGCAGTTCTTC
NA	TRBV4-2	TRBJ1-5	NA	CASSQDKVSSNQPQHF	TGTGCCAGCAGCCAAGATAAGGTCTCTAGCAATCAGCCCCAGCATTTT
NA	TRBV28	TRBJ2-3	NA	CASSPRGGSTDTQYF	TGTGCCAGCAGCCCCAGGGGGGGTAGCACAGATACGCAGTATTTT
TRBD2	TRBV4-1	TRBJ2-5	NA	CASSQVRGGAGQETQYF	TGCGCCAGCAGCCAAGTTCGCGGGGGGGCGGGACAAGAGACCCAGTACTTC
NA	TRBV5-8	TRBJ1-1	NA	CASSLEGGNTEAFF	TGTGCCAGCAGCTTAGAGGGCGGAAACACTGAAGCTTTCTTT
NA	TRBV14	TRBJ1-1	NA	CASSHPRHLEAFF	TGTGCCAGCAGCCACCCACGACACCTTGAAGCTTTCTTT
NA	TRBV29-1	TRBJ2-1	NA	CSVEAGKNEQFF	TGCAGCGTTGAGGCAGGGAAGAATGAGCAGTTCTTC
TRBD1	TRBV19	TRBJ1-6	NA	CASNLPTGMGSPLHF	TGTGCCAGTAATCTTCCGACAGGGATGGGTTCACCCCTCCACTTT
NA	TRBV18	TRBJ2-7	NA	CASSTGGKSYEQYF	TGTGCCAGCTCAACTGGGGGAAAATCCTACGAGCAGTACTTC
TRBD1	TRBV29-1	TRBJ1-1	NA	CSVVLGQGDTEAFF	TGCAGCGTTGTACTGGGGCAGGGGGACACTGAAGCTTTCTTT
TRBD2	TRBV2	TRBJ2-3	NA	CASSTLAGGRTSTDTQYF	TGTGCCAGCAGCACACTAGCGGGGGGGAGAACTAGCACAGATACGCAGTATTTT
NA	TRBV25-1	TRBJ1-1	NA	CASSPGWGTEAFF	TGTGCCAGCAGTCCAGGGTGGGGCACTGAAGCTTTCTTT
NA	TRBV7-9	TRBJ2-7	NA	CASSPGIEQYF	TGTGCCAGCAGCCCCGGGATCGAGCAGTACTTC
NA	TRBV19	TRBJ1-2	NA	CASSIWIKMDGYTF	TGTGCCAGTAGTATCTGGATCAAGATGGATGGCTACACCTTC
NA	TRBV5-1	TRBJ1-2	NA	CASSGTNSNYGYTF	TGCGCCAGCAGCGGGACAAATTCTAACTATGGCTACACCTTC
TRBD2	TRBV9	TRBJ2-1	NA	CASSPFSGGGYLYNEQFF	TGTGCCAGCAGCCCCTTTAGCGGGGGGGGGTATTTATACAATGAGCAGTTCTTC
TRBD1	TRBV7-6	TRBJ1-2	once	CASSFEQGGNYGYTF	TGTGCCAGCAGCTTTGAACAGGGGGGTAACTATGGCTACACCTTC
NA	TRBV27	TRBJ1-2	NA	CASSLGRSYGYTF	TGTGCCAGCAGTTTAGGCCGGTCCTATGGCTACACCTTC
TRBD2	TRBV7-9	TRBJ2-1	NA	CASSFKAGGPSEQFF	TGTGCCAGCAGCTTCAAAGCGGGGGGGCCGTCTGAGCAGTTCTTC
NA	TRBV18	TRBJ1-2	few	CASSPSGGAGEGYTF	TGTGCCAGCTCACCATCGGGGGGCGCCGGGGAAGGCTACACCTTC
NA	TRBV12-2	TRBJ2-1	NA	CASRFRRDREFNEQFF	TGTGCAAGTCGCTTTAGACGAGACAGGGAGTTTAATGAGCAGTTCTTC
TRBD1	TRBV19	TRBJ2-1	NA	CATRQGADNEQFF	TGTGCCACCCGACAGGGGGCGGACAATGAGCAGTTCTTC
TRBD1	TRBV11-1	TRBJ2-6	NA	CASSSHFRQGAAGANVLTF	TGTGCCAGCAGCTCCCATTTTCGACAGGGGGCGGCTGGGGCCAACGTCCTGACTTTC